The rows below give T cell receptor beta chains drawn from one sample of a study of CD8 T cells in ankylosing spondylitis. From the 5' RACE reads, TCRdb called clonotypes with MiXCR, one entry per CDR3 protein. The table lists 700,000 or so distinct CDR3 sequences, 19% of them singletons. The sample taken for sequencing was blood, either unsorted or a sorted T cell fraction (not recorded which). The receptors originated from a male donor with ankylosing spondylitis. The CDR3 runs from the conserved cysteine through the conserved F or W. Each record gives: V gene, J gene, CDR3 protein.

V gene: TRBV9; J gene: TRBJ2-1; CDR3 protein: CASSAGLVGDNEQFF
V gene: TRBV5-1; J gene: TRBJ2-1; CDR3 protein: CASSWDWDNEQFF
V gene: TRBV12-3/TRBV12-4; J gene: TRBJ2-1; CDR3 protein: CASSSFSEGQFF
V gene: TRBV20-1; J gene: TRBJ1-2; CDR3 protein: CSARDLGNYGYTF
V gene: TRBV7-9; J gene: TRBJ2-1; CDR3 protein: CASSSGTSGRNNEQFF
V gene: TRBV12-3/TRBV12-4; J gene: TRBJ1-1; CDR3 protein: CASSLGAGQGGTEAFF
V gene: TRBV5-1; J gene: TRBJ2-1; CDR3 protein: CASSLEASGRNEQFF
V gene: TRBV20-1; J gene: TRBJ2-7; CDR3 protein: CSAKRGPEKSSYEQYF
V gene: TRBV12-3/TRBV12-4; J gene: TRBJ2-1; CDR3 protein: CASSPHRGAGNEQFF
V gene: TRBV20-1; J gene: TRBJ1-3; CDR3 protein: CSAGAGGSSGNTIYF
V gene: TRBV27; J gene: TRBJ1-1; CDR3 protein: CASSLFPGGTEAFF
V gene: TRBV11-2; J gene: TRBJ2-3; CDR3 protein: CASSYFQGENTQYF
V gene: TRBV6-1; J gene: TRBJ1-2; CDR3 protein: CASSVDRGYGYTF
V gene: TRBV29-1; J gene: TRBJ2-5; CDR3 protein: CSVENGQETQYF
V gene: TRBV7-2; J gene: TRBJ2-7; CDR3 protein: CASSRDPPYEQYF
V gene: TRBV7-9; J gene: TRBJ2-2; CDR3 protein: CASSPQGAIGELFF
V gene: TRBV7-6; J gene: TRBJ1-4; CDR3 protein: CASSPPGGFQEKLFF
V gene: TRBV11-3; J gene: TRBJ2-4; CDR3 protein: CASSLGTENIQYF
V gene: TRBV7-9; J gene: TRBJ2-2; CDR3 protein: CASSLGPGVDPGELFF
V gene: TRBV29-1; J gene: TRBJ2-7; CDR3 protein: CSVGGGALPSYEQYF
V gene: TRBV10-3; J gene: TRBJ1-4; CDR3 protein: CAISESNGNEKLFF
V gene: TRBV10-3; J gene: TRBJ1-2; CDR3 protein: CAISGDLLYGYTF
V gene: TRBV18; J gene: TRBJ2-7; CDR3 protein: CASSPGDQIEQYF
V gene: TRBV29-1; J gene: TRBJ2-2; CDR3 protein: CSAHRGDGELFF
V gene: TRBV7-2; J gene: TRBJ1-2; CDR3 protein: CASSERGYGYTF
V gene: TRBV10-3; J gene: TRBJ2-7; CDR3 protein: CAISDPGTSYEQYF
V gene: TRBV29-1; J gene: TRBJ1-2; CDR3 protein: CTRSGDGYTF
V gene: TRBV4-3; J gene: TRBJ1-2; CDR3 protein: CASSLRVIDSDGYTF
V gene: TRBV20-1; J gene: TRBJ2-1; CDR3 protein: CSAAPNEQFF
V gene: TRBV7-3; J gene: TRBJ2-1; CDR3 protein: CASSLRPANEYEQFF
V gene: TRBV29-1; J gene: TRBJ2-1; CDR3 protein: CSVEADSYNEQFF
V gene: TRBV10-3; J gene: TRBJ2-7; CDR3 protein: CAISEPGQSSYEQYF
V gene: TRBV27; J gene: TRBJ2-3; CDR3 protein: CASRRLADNTDTQYF
V gene: TRBV6-2/TRBV6-3; J gene: TRBJ2-5; CDR3 protein: CASSPSLAGKETQYF
V gene: TRBV30; J gene: TRBJ1-2; CDR3 protein: CAWMGQKKHYGYTF